This TCR beta chain was identified in a study of CD8 T cells in Susac syndrome. Points from the study as a whole: An acknowledgment was made by the study that its TCR sequencing and HLA analysis involved relatively few individuals.

For this clonotype: Its antigen is currently unknown.

The CDR3 loop spans 17 amino acids. From germline, CDR1 is MGHRA and CDR2 YSYEKL. V shed 0 bases, J shed 2 bases, and the junction held 6 bases outside the gene matches. Random hexamers were used to reverse transcribe the RNA input (0.5 to 1 ug). Amplification of TCR beta CDR3 across 54 Vbeta and 13 Jbeta was performed with immunoSEQ multiplex PCR. TCRdb reprocessed the immunoSEQ multiplex PCR reads with MiXCR, giving one entry per CDR3 protein. The sample yields about 210,000 distinct CDR3 sequences, roughly 96% seen once. CD8+ and CD4+ blood T cells underwent TCR beta sequencing. Included as multiple sclerosis controls were treatment-naive patients who had stable or active relapsing-remitting disease.

The chain uses TRBV4-1 and TRBJ2-7; 11 bases line up with TRBD1. Source material: CD4+ T cells from PBMCs. This TCR derives from a human donor with multiple sclerosis. CDR3 protein: CASSQDKGGQGAYEQYF. The CDR3 bases are TGCGCCAGCAGCCAAGATAAGGGGGGACAGGGGGCCTACGAGCAGTACTTC.